A selection of T cell receptor beta chains follows, all from one sample in a study of blood T cell repertoires in COVID-19. TCRdb keeps only in-frame clones here, not all; method: immunoSEQ multiplex PCR. The sample has over 100,000 clones; approximately 84% are singletons. Input material: peripheral blood. The source of these receptors is a woman between 50 and 59 years old with acute or convalescent COVID-19. Both conserved end residues are part of each CDR3. A D gene is named only where the DNA matches it firmly. Clone size is not always given. Where it is, it says once, few, many or a class for expanded clones.

abundance,j_gene,v_gene,d_gene,CDR3nt,CDR3aa
NA,TRBJ1-5,TRBV2,NA,TGTGCCAGCAGCGGCTGGGAGGGCAATCAGCCCCAGCATTTT,CASSGWEGNQPQHF
NA,TRBJ1-4,TRBV28,NA,TGTGCCAGCAGTTTAGGACAGCTCAATGAAAAACTGTTTTTT,CASSLGQLNEKLFF
NA,TRBJ1-2,TRBV19,NA,TGTGCCAGTGTCTCGGTGGGGGCACGGGTTGGCTACACCTTC,CASVSVGARVGYTF
NA,TRBJ2-1,TRBV30,TRBD2,TGTGCCTGGACTAGCGGGGTATACAATGAGCAGTTCTTC,CAWTSGVYNEQFF
NA,TRBJ2-7,TRBV21-1,NA,TGTGCCAGCAGCAAGGAAACGGGGGGGCGCGAGCAGTACTTC,CASSKETGGREQYF
NA,TRBJ1-1,TRBV30,NA,TGTGCCTGGAGTTGGACAGCCAACACTGAAGCTTTCTTT,CAWSWTANTEAFF
NA,TRBJ2-7,TRBV30,NA,TGTGCCTGGAGACCCGACAGCTACGAGCAGTACTTC,CAWRPDSYEQYF
NA,TRBJ1-1,TRBV18,NA,TGTGCCAGCTCACCAGCAGGGGACACTGAAGCTTTCTTT,CASSPAGDTEAFF
NA,TRBJ1-1,TRBV6-5,NA,TGTGCCAGCAGTTACGAAGTACAGGGGAACACTGAAGCTTTCTTT,CASSYEVQGNTEAFF
NA,TRBJ1-2,TRBV5-1,TRBD1,TGCGCCAGCAGCTCTAGGACAGGGGCTAACTATGGCTACACCTTC,CASSSRTGANYGYTF
NA,TRBJ2-1,TRBV15,NA,TGTGCCACCAGCAGGCGGGGGCCCTACAATGAGCAGTTCTTC,CATSRRGPYNEQFF
NA,TRBJ2-1,TRBV6-5,NA,TGTGCCAGCAGTTACCAGGGTTTTAGCTCCTACAATGAGCAGTTCTTC,CASSYQGFSSYNEQFF
NA,TRBJ1-2,TRBV6-5,NA,TGTGCCAGCATCTCTCCGGGTCTTTATGGCTACACCTTC,CASISPGLYGYTF
NA,TRBJ2-7,TRBV5-1,TRBD2,TGCGCCAGCAGCTTAACCGGGACTAGGGTATACGAGCAGTACTTC,CASSLTGTRVYEQYF
NA,TRBJ1-2,TRBV7-2,NA,TGTGCCAGCAGCTCAACCGGGGGAACTCGTGGTGGCTACACCTTC,CASSSTGGTRGGYTF
NA,TRBJ2-3,TRBV6-5,NA,TGTGCCAGCCGTTGGAGGGATATTAGCACAGATACGCAGTATTTT,CASRWRDISTDTQYF
NA,TRBJ2-2,TRBV5-4,TRBD2,TGTGCCAGCAGCTTACGGGGGGGCGAAACCGGGGAGCTGTTTTTT,CASSLRGGETGELFF
NA,TRBJ1-1,TRBV19,NA,TGTGCCAGTAGTTCGAGTCCCGGGACAAGACTGAACACTGAAGCTTTCTTT,CASSSSPGTRLNTEAFF
few,TRBJ1-1,TRBV20-1,NA,TGCAGTGCTAGTGGGGGGGACACTGAAGCTTTCTTT,CSASGGDTEAFF
NA,TRBJ1-2,TRBV2,NA,TGTGCCAGCAGTGGGGTAGGCGGTGGCTATGGCTACACCTTC,CASSGVGGGYGYTF
NA,TRBJ2-2,TRBV5-1,NA,TGCGCCAGCAGCTTGGCCCCTGGAGGGTTCGGTGGGGAGCTGTTTTTT,CASSLAPGGFGGELFF
NA,TRBJ1-1,TRBV25-1,NA,TGTGCCAGCGCAGGGCACACTGAAGCTTTCTTT,CASAGHTEAFF
once,TRBJ2-1,TRBV5-1,NA,TGCGCCAGCAGCTTGACAGGGACCTATGAGCAGTTCTTC,CASSLTGTYEQFF
NA,TRBJ2-7,TRBV5-1,NA,TGCGCCAGCAGACAGACCCCCGTAAGCAACTCCTACGAGCAGTACTTC,CASRQTPVSNSYEQYF
many,TRBJ1-2,TRBV4-1,NA,TGCGCCAGCAGCCTAGGGGCTAACTATGGCTACACCTTC,CASSLGANYGYTF
NA,TRBJ1-1,TRBV5-1,TRBD1,TGCGCCAGCAGCTGGGACAGGGTGAACACTGAAGCTTTCTTT,CASSWDRVNTEAFF
NA,TRBJ1-4,TRBV4-2,NA,TGTGCCAGCAGCCCCCTTGGGACTCCTGGTATTGCCGAAAAACTGTTTTTT,CASSPLGTPGIAEKLFF
NA,TRBJ2-7,TRBV2,NA,TGTGCCAGCAGCGCACAACGGGGCTCCTACGAGCAGTACTTC,CASSAQRGSYEQYF
few,TRBJ1-3,TRBV7-8,NA,TGTGCCAGCAGCTTAGTCGGGGGGGCGGTTGGAAACACCATATATTTT,CASSLVGGAVGNTIYF
NA,TRBJ2-7,TRBV5-6,NA,TGTGCCAGCAGCTTAGGGAGACAAGATTTATACGAGCAGTACTTC,CASSLGRQDLYEQYF
NA,TRBJ1-2,TRBV6-5,NA,TGTGCCAGCAGTACGGGCCGGGGGTATGGCTACACCTTC,CASSTGRGYGYTF
once,TRBJ2-1,TRBV19,TRBD2,TGTGCCAGCCCGGGGAGCGGGGCGTTGGGGTCTGAGCAGTTCTTC,CASPGSGALGSEQFF
NA,TRBJ2-1,TRBV3-1/TRBV3-2,TRBD2,TGTGCCAGCAGCCCCCGGGGCGGGGGGGCATCGGCATATAAGTTCTTC,CASSPRGGGASAYKFF
NA,TRBJ1-1,TRBV30,NA,TGTGCCTGGGAATACATGAACACTGAAGCTTTCTTT,CAWEYMNTEAFF
NA,TRBJ2-2,TRBV11-2,TRBD1,TGTGCCAGCAGCTCAGGACAGGTGAACACCGGGGAGCTGTTTTTT,CASSSGQVNTGELFF